This T cell receptor (beta chain) was captured in a study of blood T cell repertoires in COVID-19. For the study at large: Collection of acute and convalescent COVID-19 samples took place in the United States, Italy and Spain.

Authors' methods: Nucleated cell counts were estimated from reference gene primer amplification. TCRdb's table, derived via immunoSEQ multiplex PCR, lists solely in-frame clones and lacks some. Clone size and the V and J calls come from that table; the DNA yielded D and trimming. This table has 150,000 to 200,000 clones, 90% to 95% appearing once. The CDR3 runs 14 residues. Germline CDR1 is SGDLS and CDR2 is YYNGEE. V trimming: 0 bases; J trimming: 7 bases; junction bases outside the gene matches: 6. The TCR sequence derives from a woman aged 45-60 years with acute or convalescent COVID-19. The chain combines TRBV9 with TRBJ2-7, with 8 nucleotides matching TRBD1. The sample comprised peripheral blood. This chain's CDR3 is CASSVAAGGIEQYF. DNA for the CDR3: TGTGCCAGCAGCGTAGCGGCAGGGGGCATAGAGCAGTACTTC.